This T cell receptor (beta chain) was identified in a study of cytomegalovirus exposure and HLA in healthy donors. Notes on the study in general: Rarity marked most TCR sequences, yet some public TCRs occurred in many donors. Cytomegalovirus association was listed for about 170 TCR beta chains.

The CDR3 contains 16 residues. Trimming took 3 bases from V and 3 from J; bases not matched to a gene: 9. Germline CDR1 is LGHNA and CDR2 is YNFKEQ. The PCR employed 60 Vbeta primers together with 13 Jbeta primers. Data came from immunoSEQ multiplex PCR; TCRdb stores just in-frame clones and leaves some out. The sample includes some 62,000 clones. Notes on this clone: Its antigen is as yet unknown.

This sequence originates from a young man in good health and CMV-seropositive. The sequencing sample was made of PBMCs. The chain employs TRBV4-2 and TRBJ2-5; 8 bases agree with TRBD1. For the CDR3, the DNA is TGTGCCAGCAGCCACTACTCACAGGGGGGAGAAGAGACCCAGTACTTC. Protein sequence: CASSHYSQGGEETQYF.